This T cell receptor (beta chain) emerged from a study of shared clonotypes between healthy human individuals. Study observations and caveats: Clonotypes not shared had lower generation probabilities than those common to all four donors. Naive CD4 clonotypes overlapped across a few donors at approximately 5.5%.

The repertoire was sequenced with immunoSEQ multiplex PCR; TCRdb's copy has only in-frame clones and lacks some. The sample holds just over 2,000,000 clones, 85% to 95% seen once. This clone was observed a single time. Antigen: not known. This TCR came from a man aged 18-30 years in good health. The sequencing input was naive CD4+ T cells sorted from blood. The subset: CD45RA+ positively selected.

CDR3: CAITSGHNTGELFF. CDR3 sequence (DNA): TGTGCCATAACTAGCGGGCATAACACCGGGGAGCTGTTTTTT. J is TRBJ2-2 and V is TRBV10-3; 9 nucleotides align to TRBD2. Germline V gives CDR1 ENHRY, CDR2 SYGVKD. V gave up 9 bases and J gave up 2 bases; unmatched junction bases: 4. CDR3 length: 14 amino acids.